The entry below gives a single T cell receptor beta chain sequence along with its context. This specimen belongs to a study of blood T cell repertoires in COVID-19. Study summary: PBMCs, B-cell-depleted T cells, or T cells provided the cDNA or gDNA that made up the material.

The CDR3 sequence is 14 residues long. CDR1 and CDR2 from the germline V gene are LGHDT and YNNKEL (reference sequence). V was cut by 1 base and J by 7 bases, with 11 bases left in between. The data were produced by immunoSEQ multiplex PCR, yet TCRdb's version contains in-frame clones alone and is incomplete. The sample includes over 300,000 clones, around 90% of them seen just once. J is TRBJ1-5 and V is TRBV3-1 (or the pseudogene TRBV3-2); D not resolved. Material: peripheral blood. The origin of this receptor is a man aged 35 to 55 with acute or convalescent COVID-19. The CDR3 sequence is CASSQGELGQPQHF. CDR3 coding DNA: TGTGCCAGCAGCCAAGGAGAGCTAGGCCAGCCCCAGCATTTT.